The clone carrying this T cell receptor beta chain was seen only a few times. This record belongs to a study of blood T cell repertoires in COVID-19. The wider study: Donors in the United States, Italy and Spain gave samples during acute or convalescent COVID-19. In each case, the material was cDNA or gDNA derived from T cells, B-cell-depleted T cells, or PBMCs.

As handled by the study authors: Reference gene primer amplification gave nucleated cell count estimates. This table comes from immunoSEQ multiplex PCR, and its TCRdb copy is limited to in-frame clones, with some not included. V and J calls and clone size come straight from that table; D and trimming were deduced from the DNA. The repertoire holds around 260,000 clones, with roughly 89% as singletons. Germline CDR1 reads SGHNT; CDR2 reads YYREEE (reference sequence). The V and J ends lost 6 bases and 4 bases, in that order; junction bases with no gene match: 7. CDR3 length equals 14 residues. The sample comprised peripheral blood. The origin of this receptor is a woman aged 25 to 39 with active or convalescent COVID-19. This rearrangement joins TRBV5-4 to TRBJ1-1, with 9 bases aligning to TRBD1. CDR3 nucleotides: TGTGCCAGCACCCTAGGGACAGGGCCCACTGAAGCTTTCTTT. It specifies CASTLGTGPTEAFF.